One TCR beta chain is described in this entry. Its antigen specificity is not known. Within one base of it there is no much larger clone, and no base qualities were kept. TCRbeta CDR3 regions were amplified from genomic DNA by means of the immunoSEQ Assay, a bias-controlled multiplex PCR. On the study's bioinformatics: Within the assay, amplification of reference gene primers was used to estimate how many nucleated cells each sample contained. To quantify the absolute abundance of each unique TCRbeta CDR3 rearrangement, sequence reads were collapsed and filtered. For each sample, productive Simpson clonality was calculated by taking the square root of Simpson's diversity index across productive rearrangements. TCRdb took this table from immuneACCESS and kept in-frame rearrangements with V and J called. Such tables lack part of the clones; where checked against another copy, unresolved V genes explain under half of the gap, and the rest is unexplained. Clone size and the V and J calls come from that table; the DNA yielded D and trimming. Counted in this sample were 210,000 or so clones; around 80% of them appeared once. The ten largest clones represent roughly a fifth of the sample.

The sample comes from a study of blood T cell repertoires in COVID-19 (TCRdb year 2020). Notes on the research overall: The collaborator samples originated in the United States, Italy and Spain and spanned the acute and convalescent phases of COVID-19. HLA class I and class II types, where available, came from metadata supplied by the sample provider rather than from assay-based typing. Subjects who had been exposed to COVID-19, were actively infected with it, or had recovered from it provided the deeply sampled blood TCRbeta repertoires that made up the dataset. The prospective study material was composed of cDNA or gDNA derived from T cells, B-cell-depleted T cells, or PBMCs. The repertoires were released in a freely available public database intended as a resource for research on the immune response to SARS-CoV-2. The sample metadata nearly always contained a de-identified subject ID, COVID-19 status, age in years and sex. Samples were obtained from the ongoing ImmuneRACE study (first 160 participants) and from some 1,200 subjects provided by 6 global collaborators.

CDR1 and CDR2, per the germline V gene, are MDHEN and SYDVKM. Measured from the cysteine to the phenylalanine, the CDR3 is 14 residues long. Solely the CDR3 DNA is kept, with 42 bases framed from the first base. Unmatched junction bases come to 4, with V trimmed by 6 bases and J by 2 bases. Overall results and qualifications from the work: How much clinical and demographic metadata was included differed by source and by participant, and the metadata was provided uncurated.

The collaborating institutions used their own protocols to collect whole blood in K2EDTA tubes. For TCRbeta analysis, collaborators shipped samples in one of three forms: frozen whole blood, isolated PBMCs, or DNA extracted from either of those sample types. The TCR comes from a human donor in a cohort sampled during active COVID-19. This receptor chain uses TRBV28 and TRBJ1-3; 7 central nucleotides agree with TRBD1. The sequenced sample was peripheral blood. The nucleotide sequence is given as TGTGCCAGCAGCCTGGGGACAGCTGGAAACACCATATATTTT. Translated, it reads CASSLGTAGNTIYF.